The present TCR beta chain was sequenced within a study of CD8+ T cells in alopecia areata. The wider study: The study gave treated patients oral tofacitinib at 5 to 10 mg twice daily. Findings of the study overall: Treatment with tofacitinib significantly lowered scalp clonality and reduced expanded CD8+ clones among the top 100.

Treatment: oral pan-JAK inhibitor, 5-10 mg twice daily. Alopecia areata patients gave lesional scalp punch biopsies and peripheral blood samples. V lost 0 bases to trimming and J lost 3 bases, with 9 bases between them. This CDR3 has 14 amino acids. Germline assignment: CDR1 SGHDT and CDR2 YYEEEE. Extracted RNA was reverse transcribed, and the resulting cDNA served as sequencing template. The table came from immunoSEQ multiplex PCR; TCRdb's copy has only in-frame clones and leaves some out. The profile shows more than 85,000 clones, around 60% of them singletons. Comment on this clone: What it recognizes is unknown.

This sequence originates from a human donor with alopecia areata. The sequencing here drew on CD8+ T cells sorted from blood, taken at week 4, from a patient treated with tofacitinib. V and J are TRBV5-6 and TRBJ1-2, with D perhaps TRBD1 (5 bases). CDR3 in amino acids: CASSLGARDYGYTF. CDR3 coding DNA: TGTGCCAGCAGCTTGGGTGCCAGGGACTATGGCTACACCTTC.